The present T cell receptor (beta chain) was sequenced within a study of tissue T cells after allogeneic stem cell transplantation. Germline trimming cut 0 bases from V and 6 bases from J; bases unmatched to any gene: 3. The germline V gene encodes CDR1 SGHSA and CDR2 FRNQAP. There are 15 residues in the CDR3. A note on this clone: Mouse gene names and germline throughout. The CDR3 is cut off 1 residue early in the read; its end comes from the germline J gene.

Method: immunoSEQ multiplex PCR; TCRdb's copy keeps in-frame clones and lacks some. The profile shows roughly 45,000 clones, roughly 75% of them singletons. The source material was sorted cells pooled from one or two spleens. The clonotype was recovered from a pool of C57BL/6 mice in good health. The chain combines TRBV16 with TRBJ2-3; 10 bases match TRBD2. The covered CDR3 bases are TGTGCAAGCAGCTTAGACTGGGGGGGCAGGGAAACGCTGTAT. Translated, it gives CASSLDWGGRETLY. The CDR3 in its entirety is CASSLDWGGRETLYF.